The rows below give T cell receptor beta chains drawn from one sample of a study of T cells in localized non-small cell lung cancer. The protocol was immunoSEQ multiplex PCR, while the TCRdb copy is restricted to in-frame clones and leaves out a portion. The sample contains about 17,000 clones, about 83% of which appear only once. The material sequenced was peripheral blood, taken before any cancer treatment. The origin of the receptors is a male donor at least 60 years old with stage III lung adenocarcinoma. CDR3s include the opening cysteine and the closing phenylalanine or tryptophan. D genes are given only for firm matches. Clone size is given for some rows only: seen once, a few or many times, or a class if the clone is expanded.

>TRBV7-9|15|-|few|TRBJ2-4
CASSLERGGRNIQYF
TGTGCCAGCAGCTTAGAAAGGGGAGGAAGAAACATTCAGTACTTC
>TRBV13|17|TRBD2|-|TRBJ2-7
CASSPPTSGGYTYEQYF
TGTGCCAGCAGCCCCCCGACTAGCGGGGGTTATACCTACGAGCAGTACTTC
>TRBV15|14|-|-|TRBJ1-6
CATSIPGHGRPLHF
TGTGCCACCAGTATCCCGGGACACGGGAGGCCCCTCCACTTT
>TRBV18|14|-|-|TRBJ1-1
CASSPETLGTEAFF
TGTGCCAGCTCCCCGGAGACCCTGGGCACTGAAGCTTTCTTT
>TRBV11-2|11|-|-|TRBJ2-5
CASLFRETQYF
TGTGCCAGCCTCTTCCGGGAGACCCAGTACTTC
>TRBV6-6|13|-|-|TRBJ2-1
CASTRASPNEQFF
TGTGCCAGCACTAGGGCCTCCCCCAATGAGCAGTTCTTC
>TRBV5-1|14|TRBD1|-|TRBJ1-1
CASSSDRGQTEAFF
TGCGCCAGCAGCTCGGACAGGGGCCAAACTGAAGCTTTCTTT
>TRBV6-4|16|TRBD2|-|TRBJ2-3
CASSPGLAGGSGTQYF
TGTGCCAGCAGTCCAGGACTAGCGGGGGGATCCGGTACGCAGTATTTT
>TRBV19|16|TRBD2|few|TRBJ2-7
CASSRDAGPGGYEQYF
TGTGCCAGTAGTCGCGACGCAGGTCCGGGGGGCTACGAGCAGTACTTC
>TRBV6-6|14|TRBD2|once|TRBJ2-3
CATQAGVRRDTQYF
TGTGCCACCCAAGCGGGGGTCCGTAGGGATACGCAGTATTTT
>TRBV9|14|-|-|TRBJ2-3
CASSVRGSTDTQYF
TGTGCCAGCAGCGTTAGGGGCAGCACAGATACGCAGTATTTT
>TRBV4-1|14|-|-|TRBJ2-1
CASSSLSANNEQFF
TGCGCCAGCAGCTCATTATCGGCAAACAATGAGCAGTTCTTC
>TRBV19|12|-|-|TRBJ1-2
CASSIGRYGYTF
TGTGCCAGTAGTATAGGTCGCTATGGCTACACCTTC
>TRBV5-1|17|-|once|TRBJ2-5
CASSLGGVARGQETQYF
TGCGCCAGCAGCTTGGGTGGGGTAGCCCGGGGGCAAGAGACCCAGTACTTC
>TRBV6-5|14|TRBD1|-|TRBJ2-7
CASSYQGQGNEQYF
TGTGCCAGCAGTTACCAGGGACAGGGGAACGAGCAGTACTTC
>TRBV12-5|15|TRBD1|-|TRBJ1-6
CASGWQGQGPPPLHF
TGTGCTAGTGGTTGGCAGGGACAGGGGCCGCCACCCCTCCACTTT
>TRBV5-1|15|-|-|TRBJ2-1
CASRIGTEAYNEQFF
TGCGCCAGCAGAATCGGGACGGAAGCGTACAATGAGCAGTTCTTC
>TRBV6-5|12|-|-|TRBJ1-5
CASSYAGQPQHF
TGTGCCAGCAGTTACGCAGGTCAGCCCCAGCATTTT
>TRBV18|16|-|-|TRBJ1-3
CASSPPSGVSGNTIYF
TGTGCCAGCTCACCACCATCCGGGGTATCAGGAAACACCATATATTTT
>TRBV5-1|14|TRBD1|-|TRBJ2-1
CASSLGTGGNEQFF
TGCGCCAGCAGCTTGGGGACAGGGGGCAATGAGCAGTTCTTC
>TRBV25-1|11|-|once|TRBJ2-7
CASSAAVGRYF
TGTGCCAGCAGTGCGGCCGTCGGGCGGTACTTC
>TRBV7-7|13|-|-|TRBJ1-5
CASSLDSQQPQHF
TGTGCTAGCAGTTTGGACAGCCAACAGCCCCAGCATTTT
>TRBV9|15|TRBD2|-|TRBJ2-5
CASSSSGGAGETQYF
TGTGCCAGCAGCAGTAGCGGGGGGGCCGGTGAGACCCAGTACTTC
>TRBV5-1|15|TRBD1|-|TRBJ2-7
CASSARGTGEGEQYF
TGCGCCAGCAGCGCCAGAGGGACAGGGGAGGGAGAGCAGTACTTC
>TRBV28|14|TRBD1|once|TRBJ1-2
CASSLQGGWGGYTF
TGTGCCAGCAGTTTACAGGGGGGTTGGGGTGGCTACACCTTC
>TRBV4-2|17|TRBD2|-|TRBJ2-3
CASSQENSGGPTDTQYF
TGTGCCAGCAGCCAAGAGAATAGCGGGGGACCCACAGATACGCAGTATTTT
>TRBV5-1|14|TRBD1|-|TRBJ1-2
CASSPGTGGEGYTF
TGCGCCAGCAGCCCGGGGACAGGGGGAGAAGGCTACACCTTC
>TRBV30|13|TRBD1|-|TRBJ1-3
CAWSTGDGNTIYF
TGTGCCTGGAGTACAGGGGATGGAAACACCATATATTTT
>TRBV6-5|16|-|-|TRBJ2-7
CASSYRGRGGAYEQYF
TGTGCCAGCAGTTATAGGGGGAGGGGCGGGGCTTACGAGCAGTACTTC
>TRBV6-5|15|-|-|TRBJ1-4
CASSPTGADGEKLFF
TGTGCCAGCAGCCCAACCGGGGCGGATGGAGAAAAACTGTTTTTT
>TRBV4-1|19|-|-|TRBJ1-6
CASSQDRWAGTNYNSPLHF
TGCGCCAGCAGCCAAGATCGGTGGGCAGGGACTAACTATAATTCACCCCTCCACTTT
>TRBV6-6|16|TRBD2|-|TRBJ2-5
CASRPGLAGGWETQYF
TGTGCCAGCAGGCCGGGACTAGCGGGGGGTTGGGAGACCCAGTACTTC
>TRBV7-2|14|-|-|TRBJ1-4
CASSQTGVGEKLFF
TGTGCCAGCAGCCAAACGGGGGTGGGTGAAAAACTGTTTTTT
>TRBV11-2|15|TRBD1|-|TRBJ1-1
CASRNGQGAPTEAFF
TGTGCCAGCAGAAACGGACAGGGGGCCCCTACTGAAGCTTTCTTT
>TRBV27|12|-|-|TRBJ2-7
CASWRGGNEQYF
TGTGCCAGTTGGAGGGGGGGGAACGAGCAGTACTTC
>TRBV19|13|-|-|TRBJ1-1
CASSRRGVTEAFF
TGTGCCAGTAGTAGGAGAGGGGTCACTGAAGCTTTCTTT
>TRBV5-6|14|-|-|TRBJ1-4
CASSLQAVGEKLFF
TGTGCCAGCAGCCTACAGGCGGTCGGCGAAAAACTGTTTTTT
>TRBV7-6|18|TRBD2|-|TRBJ2-1
CASSWTSGGASSYNEQFF
TGTGCCAGCAGTTGGACTAGCGGGGGGGCGAGCTCCTACAATGAGCAGTTCTTC
>TRBV29-1|11|-|-|TRBJ1-3
CSVGSGNTIYF
TGCAGCGTTGGCTCTGGAAACACCATATATTTT
>TRBV6-1|14|-|-|TRBJ1-1
CATSLLTLNTEAFF
TGTGCCACTTCGTTGTTAACCCTGAACACTGAAGCTTTCTTT
>TRBV7-3|15|TRBD1|-|TRBJ1-2
CASSKPDRGLSGYTF
TGTGCCAGCAGCAAGCCGGACAGGGGGCTCTCTGGCTACACCTTC
>TRBV5-6|13|-|-|TRBJ2-7
CASSSGPPYEQYF
TGTGCCAGCAGCTCGGGCCCCCCCTACGAGCAGTACTTC
>TRBV6-1|17|TRBD1|-|TRBJ1-5
CASSEIAGQGARQPQHF
TGTGCCAGCAGTGAAATAGCGGGACAGGGGGCAAGACAGCCCCAGCATTTT